The rows below give T cell receptor beta chains drawn from one sample of a study of CD4 T cells in relation to SARS-CoV-2 and coronaviruses. Using immunoSEQ multiplex PCR, the repertoire was profiled, and TCRdb retains in-frame clones only, with some absent. This sample has 50,000 to 70,000 clones, with around 87% found just once. The source material was memory CD4+ T cells from PBMCs. These TCRs come from a human donor in good health. The CDR3 runs from the conserved cysteine through the conserved F or W. A D gene is named only where the DNA matches it firmly. Clone size, where shown, is once, few, many, or a class for clones that have expanded.

v_gene: TRBV12-3/TRBV12-4
abundance: .
d_gene: .
j_gene: TRBJ2-3
CDR3aa: CASSPTTDTQYF
CDR3nt: TGTGCCAGCAGCCCTACCACAGATACGCAGTATTTT

v_gene: TRBV19
abundance: .
d_gene: .
j_gene: TRBJ2-6
CDR3aa: CASSRASGANVLTF
CDR3nt: TGTGCCAGTAGCCGGGCCTCTGGGGCCAACGTCCTGACTTTC

v_gene: TRBV28
abundance: .
d_gene: TRBD2
j_gene: TRBJ2-1
CDR3aa: CASRTSGRGLEQFF
CDR3nt: TGTGCCAGCAGGACTAGCGGGAGAGGGCTTGAGCAGTTCTTC

v_gene: TRBV5-1
abundance: .
d_gene: .
j_gene: TRBJ1-2
CDR3aa: CASSSITGNYGYTF
CDR3nt: TGCGCCAGCAGCTCTATTACAGGGAACTATGGCTACACCTTC

v_gene: TRBV27
abundance: once
d_gene: .
j_gene: TRBJ2-7
CDR3aa: CASGLGLVTDEQYF
CDR3nt: TGTGCCAGCGGACTGGGGCTAGTTACGGACGAGCAGTACTTC

v_gene: TRBV24-1
abundance: .
d_gene: TRBD1
j_gene: TRBJ2-5
CDR3aa: CATSDRDRGLAGTQYF
CDR3nt: TGTGCCACCAGTGACCGGGACAGGGGGCTGGCGGGGACCCAGTACTTC

v_gene: TRBV7-2
abundance: .
d_gene: .
j_gene: TRBJ2-5
CDR3aa: CASSQGSNQETQYF
CDR3nt: TGTGCCAGCAGTCAAGGGAGCAATCAAGAGACCCAGTACTTC

v_gene: TRBV7-2
abundance: .
d_gene: TRBD2
j_gene: TRBJ2-2
CDR3aa: CASSLGFAGGPGELFF
CDR3nt: TGTGCCAGCAGCTTAGGATTCGCGGGGGGGCCCGGGGAGCTGTTTTTT

v_gene: TRBV5-6
abundance: .
d_gene: .
j_gene: TRBJ1-2
CDR3aa: CASRLTGDQPEGGYTF
CDR3nt: TGTGCCAGCAGATTGACGGGGGACCAGCCAGAGGGTGGCTACACCTTC

v_gene: TRBV6-5
abundance: .
d_gene: TRBD1
j_gene: TRBJ2-7
CDR3aa: CASRPRTGPYEQYF
CDR3nt: TGTGCCAGCAGACCCAGGACAGGGCCGTACGAGCAGTACTTC

v_gene: TRBV5-1
abundance: .
d_gene: TRBD2
j_gene: TRBJ2-1
CDR3aa: CASSVTSGAYNEQFF
CDR3nt: TGCGCCAGCAGCGTTACTAGCGGAGCTTACAATGAGCAGTTCTTC

v_gene: TRBV5-1
abundance: .
d_gene: TRBD1
j_gene: TRBJ2-6
CDR3aa: CASSLWQGASGANVLTF
CDR3nt: TGCGCCAGCAGCTTATGGCAGGGGGCGTCTGGGGCCAACGTCCTGACTTTC

v_gene: TRBV5-6
abundance: .
d_gene: .
j_gene: TRBJ1-3
CDR3aa: CASSADVSGNTIYF
CDR3nt: TGTGCCAGCAGCGCAGACGTCTCTGGAAACACCATATATTTT

v_gene: TRBV27
abundance: .
d_gene: .
j_gene: TRBJ2-1
CDR3aa: CASSLRFGEQFF
CDR3nt: TGTGCCAGCAGTTTAAGGTTTGGTGAGCAGTTCTTC

v_gene: TRBV5-4
abundance: .
d_gene: TRBD1
j_gene: TRBJ1-4
CDR3aa: CASSRGTGFNEKLFF
CDR3nt: TGTGCCAGCAGCAGAGGGACAGGGTTCAATGAAAAACTGTTTTTT

v_gene: TRBV4-3
abundance: .
d_gene: .
j_gene: TRBJ1-1
CDR3aa: CASSQEGYSDEAFF
CDR3nt: TGCGCCAGCAGCCAAGAAGGTTACAGTGATGAAGCTTTCTTT

v_gene: TRBV20-1
abundance: .
d_gene: TRBD1
j_gene: TRBJ1-6
CDR3aa: CSASGGQLNSPLHF
CDR3nt: TGCAGTGCTAGTGGGGGACAGCTTAATTCACCCCTCCACTTT

v_gene: TRBV6-2/TRBV6-3
abundance: .
d_gene: .
j_gene: TRBJ2-2
CDR3aa: CASSSNRDSTGELFF
CDR3nt: TGTGCCAGCAGTTCGAACAGGGATAGCACCGGGGAGCTGTTTTTT

v_gene: TRBV3-1/TRBV3-2
abundance: .
d_gene: TRBD2
j_gene: TRBJ2-2
CDR3aa: CASSHPGAGFTGAGELFF
CDR3nt: TGTGCCAGCAGCCATCCCGGAGCGGGGTTCACTGGGGCCGGGGAGCTGTTTTTT

v_gene: TRBV5-1
abundance: .
d_gene: .
j_gene: TRBJ2-2
CDR3aa: CASSRGQNTGELFF
CDR3nt: TGCGCCAGCAGCAGGGGACAGAACACCGGGGAGCTGTTTTTT

v_gene: TRBV18
abundance: .
d_gene: .
j_gene: TRBJ2-5
CDR3aa: CASSLTSSQETQYF
CDR3nt: TGTGCCAGCTCACTGACGTCATCACAAGAGACCCAGTACTTC

v_gene: TRBV11-2
abundance: .
d_gene: TRBD2
j_gene: TRBJ2-7
CDR3aa: CASSSGTSGRTGEQYF
CDR3nt: TGTGCCAGCAGCTCCGGGACTAGCGGGAGAACCGGCGAGCAGTACTTC

v_gene: TRBV3-1/TRBV3-2
abundance: .
d_gene: .
j_gene: TRBJ1-5
CDR3aa: CASSQMSNQPQHF
CDR3nt: TGTGCCAGCAGCCAGATGAGCAATCAGCCCCAGCATTTT

v_gene: TRBV19
abundance: .
d_gene: TRBD2
j_gene: TRBJ2-7
CDR3aa: CASSLGLAGGPGEQYF
CDR3nt: TGTGCCAGTAGCCTTGGACTAGCGGGAGGTCCGGGGGAGCAGTACTTC

v_gene: TRBV7-2
abundance: .
d_gene: .
j_gene: TRBJ1-2
CDR3aa: CASSLAFGVVGYTF
CDR3nt: TGTGCCAGCAGCTTAGCATTCGGGGTAGTCGGCTACACCTTC

v_gene: TRBV15
abundance: .
d_gene: .
j_gene: TRBJ2-5
CDR3aa: CATSHSRGTQYF
CDR3nt: TGTGCCACCAGCCATTCGCGGGGGACCCAGTACTTC

v_gene: TRBV28
abundance: .
d_gene: TRBD1
j_gene: TRBJ2-2
CDR3aa: CASSSPGQGATGELFF
CDR3nt: TGTGCCAGCAGTTCACCGGGACAGGGGGCCACCGGGGAGCTGTTTTTT